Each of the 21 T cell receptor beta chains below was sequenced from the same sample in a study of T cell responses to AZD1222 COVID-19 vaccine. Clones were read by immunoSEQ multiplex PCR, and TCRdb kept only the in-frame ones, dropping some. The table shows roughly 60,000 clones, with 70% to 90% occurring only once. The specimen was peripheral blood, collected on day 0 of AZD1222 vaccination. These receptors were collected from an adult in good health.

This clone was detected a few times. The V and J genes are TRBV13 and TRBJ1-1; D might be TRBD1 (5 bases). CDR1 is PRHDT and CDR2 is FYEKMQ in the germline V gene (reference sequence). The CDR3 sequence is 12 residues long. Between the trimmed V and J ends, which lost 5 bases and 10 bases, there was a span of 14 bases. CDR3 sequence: CASSPTARVAFF. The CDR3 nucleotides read TGTGCCAGCAGCCCCACCGCCAGGGTAGCTTTCTTT.

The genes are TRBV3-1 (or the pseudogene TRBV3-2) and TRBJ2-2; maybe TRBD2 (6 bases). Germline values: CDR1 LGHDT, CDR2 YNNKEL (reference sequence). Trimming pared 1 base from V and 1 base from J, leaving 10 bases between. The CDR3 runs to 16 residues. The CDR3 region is CASSQGGGVNTGELFF. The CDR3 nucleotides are TGTGCCAGCAGCCAAGGGGGCGGGGTGAACACCGGGGAGCTGTTTTTT.

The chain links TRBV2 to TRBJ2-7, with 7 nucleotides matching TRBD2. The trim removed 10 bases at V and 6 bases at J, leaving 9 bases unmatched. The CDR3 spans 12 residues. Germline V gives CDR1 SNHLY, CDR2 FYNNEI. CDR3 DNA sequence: TGTGCCACCAAATGGGGAGGGTCCGAGCAGTACTTC. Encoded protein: CATKWGGSEQYF. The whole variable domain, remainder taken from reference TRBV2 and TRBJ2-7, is EPEVTQTPSHQVTQMGQEVILRCVPISNHLYFYWYRQILGQKVEFLVSFYNNEISEKSEIFDDQFSVERPDGSNFTLKIRSTKLEDSAMYFCATKWGGSEQYFGPGTRLTVT.

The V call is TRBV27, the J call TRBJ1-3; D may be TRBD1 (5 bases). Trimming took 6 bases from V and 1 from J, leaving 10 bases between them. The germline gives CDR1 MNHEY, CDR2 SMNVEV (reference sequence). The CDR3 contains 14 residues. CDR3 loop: CASRVGGSGNTIYF. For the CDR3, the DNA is TGTGCCAGCAGAGTTGGGGGTTCTGGAAACACCATATATTTT.

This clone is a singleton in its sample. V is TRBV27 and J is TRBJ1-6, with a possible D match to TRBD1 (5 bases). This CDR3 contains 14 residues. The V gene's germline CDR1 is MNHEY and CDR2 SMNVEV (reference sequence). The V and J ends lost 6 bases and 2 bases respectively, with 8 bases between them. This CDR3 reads CASSQTAYNSPLHF. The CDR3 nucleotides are TGTGCCAGCAGCCAGACAGCCTATAATTCACCCCTCCACTTT.

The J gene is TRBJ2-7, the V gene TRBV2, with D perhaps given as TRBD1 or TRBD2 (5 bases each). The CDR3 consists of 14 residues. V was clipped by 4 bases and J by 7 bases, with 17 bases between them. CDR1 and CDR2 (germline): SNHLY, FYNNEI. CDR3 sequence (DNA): TGTGCCAGCAGTGCCCCCCTTCGGGGCGGGGAGCAGTACTTC. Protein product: CASSAPLRGGEQYF.

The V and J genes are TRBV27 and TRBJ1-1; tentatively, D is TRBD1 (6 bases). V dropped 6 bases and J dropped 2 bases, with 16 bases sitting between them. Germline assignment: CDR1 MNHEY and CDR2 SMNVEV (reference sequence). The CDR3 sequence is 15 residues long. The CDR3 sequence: CASRREGHPNTEAFF. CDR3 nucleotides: TGTGCCAGCAGGAGAGAGGGACATCCAAACACTGAAGCTTTCTTT.

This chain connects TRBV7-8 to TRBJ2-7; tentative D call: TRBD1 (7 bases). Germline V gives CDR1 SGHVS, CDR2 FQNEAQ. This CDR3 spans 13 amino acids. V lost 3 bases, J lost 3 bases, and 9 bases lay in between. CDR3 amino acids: CASSFRGDYEQYF. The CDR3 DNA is TGTGCCAGCAGCTTCAGGGGGGACTACGAGCAGTACTTC.

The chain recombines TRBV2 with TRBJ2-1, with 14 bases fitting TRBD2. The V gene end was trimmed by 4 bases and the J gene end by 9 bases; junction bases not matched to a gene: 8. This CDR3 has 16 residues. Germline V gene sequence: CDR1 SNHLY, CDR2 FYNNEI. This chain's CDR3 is CASSGVTSGGASEQFF. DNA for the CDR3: TGTGCCAGCAGTGGGGTGACTAGCGGGGGGGCAAGTGAGCAGTTCTTC.

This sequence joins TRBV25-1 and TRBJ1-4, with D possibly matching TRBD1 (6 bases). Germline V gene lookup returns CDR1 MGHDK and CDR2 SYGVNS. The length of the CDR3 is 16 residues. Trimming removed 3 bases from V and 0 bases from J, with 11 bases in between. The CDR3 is CASSESRTATNEKLFF. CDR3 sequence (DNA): TGTGCCAGCAGTGAGTCTCGGACAGCAACTAATGAAAAACTGTTTTTT.

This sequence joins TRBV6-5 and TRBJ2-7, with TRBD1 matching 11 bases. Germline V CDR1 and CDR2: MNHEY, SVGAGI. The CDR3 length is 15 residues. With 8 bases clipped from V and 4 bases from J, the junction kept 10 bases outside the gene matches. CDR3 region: CASGGRTGGKYEQYF. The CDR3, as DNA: TGTGCCAGCGGGGGGAGGACAGGGGGCAAATACGAGCAGTACTTC.

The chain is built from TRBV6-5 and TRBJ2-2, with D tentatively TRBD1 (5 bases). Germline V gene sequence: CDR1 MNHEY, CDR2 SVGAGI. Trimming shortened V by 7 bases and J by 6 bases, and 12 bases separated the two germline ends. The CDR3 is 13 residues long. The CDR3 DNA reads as TGTGCCAGCACCCCAGGACACCCCGGGGAGCTGTTTTTT. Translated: CASTPGHPGELFF.

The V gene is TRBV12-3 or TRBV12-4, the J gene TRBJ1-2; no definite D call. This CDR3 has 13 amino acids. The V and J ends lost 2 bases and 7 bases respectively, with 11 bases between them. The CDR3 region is CASSLLVVGGYTF. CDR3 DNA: TGTGCCAGCAGTTTATTAGTGGTAGGTGGCTACACCTTC.

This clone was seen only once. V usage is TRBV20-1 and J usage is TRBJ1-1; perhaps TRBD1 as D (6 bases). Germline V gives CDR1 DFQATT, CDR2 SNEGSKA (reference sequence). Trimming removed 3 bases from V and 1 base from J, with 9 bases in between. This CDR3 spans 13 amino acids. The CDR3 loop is CSASGQTNTEAFF. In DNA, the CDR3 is TGCAGTGCTAGTGGACAGACGAACACTGAAGCTTTCTTT.

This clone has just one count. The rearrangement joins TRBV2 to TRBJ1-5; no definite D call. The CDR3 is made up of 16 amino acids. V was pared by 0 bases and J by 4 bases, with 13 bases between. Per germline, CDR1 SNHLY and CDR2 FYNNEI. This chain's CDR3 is CASSEAPGRSNQPQHF. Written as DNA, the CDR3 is TGTGCCAGCAGTGAAGCACCAGGCCGTAGTAATCAGCCCCAGCATTTT.

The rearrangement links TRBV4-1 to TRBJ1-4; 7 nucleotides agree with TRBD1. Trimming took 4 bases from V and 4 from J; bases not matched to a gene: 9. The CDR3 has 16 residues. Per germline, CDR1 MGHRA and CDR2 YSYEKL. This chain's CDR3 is CASSRGEGGNNEKLFF. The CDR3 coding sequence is TGCGCCAGCAGCCGGGGGGAAGGGGGCAATAATGAAAAACTGTTTTTT.

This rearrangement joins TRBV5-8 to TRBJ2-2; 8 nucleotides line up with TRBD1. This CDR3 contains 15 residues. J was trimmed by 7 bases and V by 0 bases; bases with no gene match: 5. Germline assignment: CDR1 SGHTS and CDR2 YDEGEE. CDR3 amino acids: CASSLGQGSIGELFF. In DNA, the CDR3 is TGTGCCAGCAGCTTGGGACAGGGGAGCATCGGGGAGCTGTTTTTT.

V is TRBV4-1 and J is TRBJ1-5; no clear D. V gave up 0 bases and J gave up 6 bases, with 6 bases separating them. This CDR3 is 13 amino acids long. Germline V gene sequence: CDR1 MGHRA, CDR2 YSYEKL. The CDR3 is CASSQDRGQPQHF. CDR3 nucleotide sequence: TGCGCCAGCAGCCAAGATCGCGGTCAGCCCCAGCATTTT.

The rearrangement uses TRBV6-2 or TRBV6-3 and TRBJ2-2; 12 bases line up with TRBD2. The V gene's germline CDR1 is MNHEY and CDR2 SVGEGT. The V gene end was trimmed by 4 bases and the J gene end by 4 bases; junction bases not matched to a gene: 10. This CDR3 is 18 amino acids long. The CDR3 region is CASSFGLAGPRGTGELFF. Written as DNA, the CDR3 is TGTGCCAGCAGTTTTGGACTAGCGGGGCCCAGGGGCACCGGGGAGCTGTTTTTT.

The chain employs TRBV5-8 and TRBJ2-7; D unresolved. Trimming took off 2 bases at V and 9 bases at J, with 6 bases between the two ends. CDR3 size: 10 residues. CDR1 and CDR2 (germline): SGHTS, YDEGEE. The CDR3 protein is CASSLRRQYF. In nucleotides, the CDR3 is TGTGCCAGCAGCTTAAGAAGGCAGTACTTC.

Here the CDR3 reads CASSRIPGQGRNEQFF. The CDR3 region has the DNA TGTGCCAGCAGCCGTATACCGGGACAGGGGAGGAATGAGCAGTTCTTC. The chain joins TRBV3-1 (or the pseudogene TRBV3-2) to TRBJ2-1; TRBD1 matches 10 bases. Germline V gene sequence: CDR1 LGHDT, CDR2 YNNKEL (reference sequence). This CDR3 contains 16 residues. The junction had 10 bases not matched to a gene; V was cut back by 4 bases and J by 7 bases.